A selection of T cell receptor beta chains follows, all from one sample in a study of cytomegalovirus exposure and HLA in healthy donors. Assay used: immunoSEQ multiplex PCR; TCRdb lists only in-frame clones, some missing. Its table records about 84,000 clones. The source material was PBMCs. These receptors originate from a man aged 50-60 years in good health and CMV-seronegative. Each CDR3 is given with its conserved first and last residue. Each record gives: J gene, V gene, CDR3 length, CDR3 protein.

>TRBJ1-6|TRBV7-3|15
CASSLSPGGPSPLHF
>TRBJ2-7|TRBV2|12
CASKGRAHEQYF
>TRBJ2-5|TRBV28|14
CASSSGGAIETQYF
>TRBJ2-5|TRBV5-1|16
CASSLGGQGPGETQYF
>TRBJ1-3|TRBV6-5|15
CASSLPGSSGNTIYF
>TRBJ1-5|TRBV2|13
CASSVQGNQPQHF
>TRBJ2-7|TRBV28|13
CASSLSGPGVAYF
>TRBJ1-6|TRBV2|14
CASSEAAGLSPLHF
>TRBJ2-2|TRBV10-3|15
CAISDTDINTGELFF
>TRBJ2-3|TRBV7-8|14
CASSLLAQGDTQYF
>TRBJ2-1|TRBV4-2|15
CASSPRASFNNEQFF
>TRBJ2-7|TRBV4-3|14
CASSHGTSSYEQYF
>TRBJ1-5|TRBV4-2|14
CASSQEEGREPQHF
>TRBJ2-7|TRBV6-6|14
CASSYAPDSYEQYF
>TRBJ2-7|TRBV28|14
CASSSRQGSYEQYF
>TRBJ1-6|TRBV5-4|15
CASSSPGQYNSPLHF
>TRBJ1-5|TRBV7-9|15
CASSPEDYSNQPQHF
>TRBJ2-1|TRBV4-1|19
CASSQAGLAGPPSYNEQFF
>TRBJ2-7|TRBV6-1|15
CASKMVEQDLYEQYF
>TRBJ2-6|TRBV30|15
CAWSVQGSGANVLTF
>TRBJ1-3|TRBV7-9|14
CASSLGGIGNTIYF
>TRBJ2-7|TRBV7-9|15
CASSSSGTGSYEQYF
>TRBJ2-2|TRBV30|15
CAWRDLGGRTGELFF
>TRBJ1-5|TRBV9|14
CASSATGGGAAQHF
>TRBJ2-2|TRBV11-3|16
CASSPYYRSNTGELFF
>TRBJ2-3|TRBV29-1|15
CSAPTSGGAGDTQYF
>TRBJ1-1|TRBV19|13
CASIRRQDTEAFF
>TRBJ2-7|TRBV5-6|13
CASSFYGSGEQYF
>TRBJ1-2|TRBV5-6|15
CASSFSEKGDGGYTF
>TRBJ1-3|TRBV30|17
CAWSSGQGASSGNTIYF
>TRBJ2-1|TRBV5-4|15
CASSLGGGGAHEQFF
>TRBJ2-5|TRBV9|13
CASSVAGEETQYF
>TRBJ2-2|TRBV7-8|15
CASSPYRGGTGELFF
>TRBJ2-3|TRBV5-1|16
CASSVARQESTDTQYF
>TRBJ2-2|TRBV2|15
CASSSQGKYTGELFF
>TRBJ1-5|TRBV6-6|14
CASGLGLSNQPQHF
>TRBJ1-1|TRBV5-4|15
CASSRPGGDRTEAFF
>TRBJ1-5|TRBV4-1|17
CASSQDRDSHSNQPQHF
>TRBJ2-1|TRBV28|16
CASIPGQGTAYNEQFF
>TRBJ2-3|TRBV29-1|14
CSVPGTGVTDTQYF
>TRBJ1-3|TRBV9|15
CASSVEDNSGNTIYF
>TRBJ1-4|TRBV10-3|14
CAISESSRGEKLFF
>TRBJ2-2|TRBV18|17
CASSPDSGGTNTGELFF
>TRBJ2-1|TRBV30|13
CALRQRGYNEQFF
>TRBJ1-1|TRBV19|19
CASSRRDRPEWGGDTEAFF
>TRBJ1-2|TRBV6-1|11
CASSETGTDTF
>TRBJ1-2|TRBV5-5|15
CASTRGPAENYGYTF
>TRBJ2-3|TRBV2|15
CASSDSGYRTDTQYF
>TRBJ1-1|TRBV18|15
CASSPRDRGWTEAFF